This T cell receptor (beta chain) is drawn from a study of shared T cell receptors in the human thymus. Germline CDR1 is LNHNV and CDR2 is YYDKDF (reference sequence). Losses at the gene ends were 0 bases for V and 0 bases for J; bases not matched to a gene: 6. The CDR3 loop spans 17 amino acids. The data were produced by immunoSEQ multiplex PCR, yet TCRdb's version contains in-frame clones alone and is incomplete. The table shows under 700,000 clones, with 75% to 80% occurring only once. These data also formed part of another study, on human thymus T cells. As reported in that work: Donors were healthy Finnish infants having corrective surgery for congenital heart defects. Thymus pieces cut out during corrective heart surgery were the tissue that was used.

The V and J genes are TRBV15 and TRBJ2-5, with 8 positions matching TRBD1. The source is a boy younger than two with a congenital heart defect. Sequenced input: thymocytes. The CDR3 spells CATSRDQKTGDQETQYF. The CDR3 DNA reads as TGTGCCACCAGCAGAGATCAAAAGACAGGGGACCAAGAGACCCAGTACTTC.